These 24 T cell receptor beta chains originate from one sample sequenced in a study of T cell changes during pregnancy in multiple sclerosis. Method: immunoSEQ multiplex PCR; TCRdb's copy keeps in-frame clones and lacks some. Of about 48,000 clones in the sample, roughly 88% are singletons; the top ten hold 1% to 1.5%. This specimen consisted of CD4+ T cells from peripheral blood mononuclear cells, obtained in the second trimester of pregnancy. The origin of the receptors is a female donor with multiple sclerosis, enrolled in a pregnancy study.

V is TRBV11-2 and J is TRBJ2-2; TRBD1 is a possible D gene (6 bases). Trimming cost V 7 bases and J 4 bases, with 16 bases left between them. Germline CDR1 and CDR2: SGHAT and FQNNGV. The CDR3 has 15 amino acids. The DNA for the CDR3 is TGTGCCAGCATCCCCCACAGGGTTTTCACCGGGGAGCTGTTTTTT. Its protein product is CASIPHRVFTGELFF.

For this clone: Distinct nucleotide sequences in the sample also encode this CDR3. The chain has TRBV5-6 and TRBJ2-5, with D possibly being TRBD2 (6 bases). The germline gives CDR1 SGHDT, CDR2 YYEEEE. The V and J ends lost 5 bases and 5 bases respectively, with 13 bases between them. CDR3 length: 13 amino acids. The CDR3 reads CASSLLARETQYF. CDR3 sequence (DNA): TGTGCCAGCAGTTTACTAGCACGGGAGACCCAGTACTTC.

The V call is TRBV28, the J call TRBJ1-2, with 11 bases aligning to TRBD1. Germline V gene lookup returns CDR1 MDHEN and CDR2 SYDVKM. The CDR3 runs to 17 residues. The junction had 11 bases not matched to a gene; V was cut back by 4 bases and J by 4 bases. The CDR3 sequence: CASSSPHGTGGIYGYTF. The CDR3 DNA is TGTGCCAGCAGTTCCCCCCACGGGACAGGGGGTATCTATGGCTACACCTTC.

The chain combines TRBV6-6 with TRBJ2-2, with D possibly matching TRBD1 (5 bases). V lost 9 bases and J 0 bases, leaving 11 bases between the germline ends. This CDR3 comprises 14 residues. The germline gives CDR1 MNHNY, CDR2 SVGAGI (reference sequence). CDR3 bases: TGTGCCAGTATTGACAGTACGAACACCGGGGAGCTGTTTTTT. This sequence encodes CASIDSTNTGELFF.

The chain joins TRBV7-9 to TRBJ1-1, with D possibly TRBD1 on 6 matching bases. V dropped 4 bases and J dropped 0 bases, with 18 bases sitting between them. Germline V CDR1 and CDR2: SEHNR, FQNEAQ (reference sequence). CDR3 length: 17 residues. The CDR3 loop is CASSWGPMRVVNTEAFF. The CDR3 DNA reads as TGTGCCAGCAGCTGGGGGCCTATGAGGGTAGTGAACACTGAAGCTTTCTTT.

This chain connects TRBV30 to TRBJ1-1, with D unclear. The V end lost 4 bases, the J end lost 3 bases, and 12 bases lay between the germline ends. CDR3 length: 13 residues. Germline V CDR1 and CDR2: GTSNPN, SVGIG (reference sequence). The DNA of the CDR3 is TGTGCCTGGAATGTGGAACGGGACACTGAAGCTTTCTTT. Protein product: CAWNVERDTEAFF. The full variable domain, with the rest looked up from reference TRBV30 and TRBJ1-1, is SQTIHQWPATLVQPVGSPLSLECTVEGTSNPNLYWYRQAAGRGLQLLFYSVGIGQISSEVPQNLSASRPQDRQFILSSKKLLLSDSGFYLCAWNVERDTEAFFGQGTRLTVV.

This chain connects TRBV28 to TRBJ1-5; D is possibly TRBD1 (5 bases). The CDR3 consists of 17 residues. The germline V gene encodes CDR1 MDHEN and CDR2 SYDVKM. V lost 3 bases to trimming and J lost 0 bases, with 15 bases between them. The CDR3 loop is CASSLGGVAYSNQPQHF. CDR3 nucleotides: TGTGCCAGCAGTTTGGGGGGGGTTGCTTATAGCAATCAGCCCCAGCATTTT.

This sequence joins TRBV5-1 and TRBJ2-7, with D tentatively TRBD1 (8 bases). CDR1 and CDR2 from the germline V gene are SGHRS and YFSETQ. This CDR3 region has 17 residues. Trimming took off 0 bases at V and 3 bases at J, with 19 bases between the two ends. CDR3 nucleotides: TGCGCCAGCAGCTTGGCCCCTGGGACAGGCGGGGGCTACGAGCAGTACTTC. Protein: CASSLAPGTGGGYEQYF.

The chain carries TRBV5-4 and TRBJ2-6, with 7 bases lining up with TRBD1. Germline CDR1 is SGHNT and CDR2 is YYREEE (reference sequence). CDR3 size: 17 residues. Trimming removed 4 bases from V and 0 bases from J; junction bases left unmatched: 7. Here the CDR3 reads CASSPGQSISGANVLTF. DNA of the CDR3: TGTGCCAGCAGCCCGGGACAGTCTATCTCTGGGGCCAACGTCCTGACTTTC.

The rearrangement joins TRBV6-1 to TRBJ2-3; the D gene is possibly TRBD2 (8 bases). Trimming cost V 4 bases and J 2 bases, with 25 bases left between them. The CDR3 sequence is 19 residues long. The V gene's germline CDR1 is MNHNS and CDR2 SASEGT. CDR3 residues: CASSGQGRDGRALTDTQYF. The CDR3, as DNA: TGTGCCAGCAGTGGACAGGGACGGGACGGGAGGGCCCTCACAGATACGCAGTATTTT.

This clone showed up just a few times. The chain uses TRBV9 and TRBJ2-2; D may be TRBD1 (5 bases). CDR1 and CDR2 from the germline V gene are SGDLS and YYNGEE. CDR3 length: 14 amino acids. The V end lost 7 bases, the J end lost 2 bases, and 12 bases lay between the germline ends. The DNA of the CDR3 is TGTGCCAGCGAGAGACAGAGTAACACCGGGGAGCTGTTTTTT. Protein product: CASERQSNTGELFF.

The J gene is TRBJ1-3, the V gene TRBV5-6; D is undetermined. Germline lookup yields CDR1 SGHDT and CDR2 YYEEEE. The CDR3 runs 13 residues. V was shortened by 7 bases and J by 0 bases, with 8 bases between the two germline ends. CDR3 protein: CASRLYSGNTIYF. In DNA, the CDR3 is TGTGCCAGCCGCCTCTACTCTGGAAACACCATATATTTT.

V is TRBV18 and J is TRBJ2-5; D is uncertain. The V gene lost 0 bases and the J gene lost 1 base, with 6 bases spanning the gap. CDR1 is KGHSH, CDR2 LQKENI, per germline. This CDR3 has 14 residues. The CDR3 sequence: CASSPPSFQETQYF. The CDR3 DNA reads as TGTGCCAGCTCACCACCCTCCTTCCAAGAGACCCAGTACTTC.

V usage is TRBV29-1 and J usage is TRBJ2-3; D gene ambiguous. Trimming pared 4 bases from V and 0 bases from J, leaving 11 bases between. The CDR3 has 14 residues. The germline CDR1 and CDR2 sequences are SQVTM and ANQGSEA. The CDR3 nucleotides are TGCAGCGTTGCACTTTCCACTAGCACAGATACGCAGTATTTT. Protein product: CSVALSTSTDTQYF.

This clone was counted only a few times. The chain carries TRBV5-1 and TRBJ1-2; no clear D gene. Germline-derived CDR1 and CDR2 are SGHRS and YFSETQ. V gave up 5 bases and J gave up 3 bases, with 11 bases separating them. The length of the CDR3 is 13 residues. The CDR3 bases are TGCGCCAGCAGAGACGACTCGGACTATGGCTACACCTTC. It translates to CASRDDSDYGYTF.

The genes are TRBV6-6 and TRBJ2-7; 7 positions agree with TRBD1. This CDR3 region has 15 residues. Germline assignment: CDR1 MNHNY and CDR2 SVGAGI (reference sequence). V lost 6 bases, J lost 0 bases, and 8 bases stayed unmatched. CDR3 residues: CASSHGQESSYEQYF. The CDR3 coding sequence is TGTGCCAGCAGCCATGGACAGGAGAGCTCCTACGAGCAGTACTTC.

This chain joins TRBV11-3 and TRBJ2-2; 7 bases match TRBD1. Germline CDR1 is SGHNT and CDR2 is YENEEA. V gave up 6 bases and J gave up 0 bases; unmatched junction bases: 4. The CDR3 contains 15 residues. The CDR3 protein is CASSRDSTNTGELFF. CDR3 DNA: TGTGCCAGCAGTAGGGACAGCACGAACACCGGGGAGCTGTTTTTT.

This clone was picked up one time. J is TRBJ2-3 and V is TRBV5-1; D is undetermined. There are 15 residues in the CDR3. Germline loops: CDR1 SGHRS, CDR2 YFSETQ. Trimming removed 0 bases at V and 0 bases at J, with 8 bases between. The CDR3 here is CASSLAGSSTDTQYF. The CDR3 DNA is TGCGCCAGCAGCTTGGCCGGTTCTAGCACAGATACGCAGTATTTT. The full variable domain, in which reference TRBV5-1 and TRBJ2-3 provide the parts outside the CDR3, is KAGVTQTPRYLIKTRGQQVTLSCSPISGHRSVSWYQQTPGQGLQFLFEYFSETQRNKGNFPGRFSGRQFSNSRSEMNVSTLELGDSALYLCASSLAGSSTDTQYFGPGTRLTVL.

The rearrangement uses TRBV5-1 and TRBJ2-3, with D possibly matching TRBD2 (6 bases). V was clipped by 6 bases and J by 11 bases, with 13 bases between them. Per the germline V gene, CDR1 is SGHRS and CDR2 is YFSETQ. The CDR3 contains 11 residues. The CDR3 sequence is CASNNGEEQYF. The CDR3 bases are TGCGCCAGCAACAACGGGGAGGAGCAGTATTTT.

The genes are TRBV4-1 and TRBJ1-2; D not certain. The V gene's germline CDR1 is MGHRA and CDR2 YSYEKL. Trimming left V 4 bases short and J 0 bases short, with 18 bases between. The CDR3 contains 17 residues. The CDR3 sequence: CASSRGGSKPPNYGYTF. DNA for the CDR3: TGCGCCAGCAGCCGCGGAGGCAGCAAACCACCTAACTATGGCTACACCTTC.

This clone has a single count. This rearrangement joins TRBV21-1 to TRBJ2-1; TRBD1, as called in the table, went unchecked against the DNA. TRBV21-1 is termed a pseudogene. There are 13 residues in the CDR3. For the CDR3, the DNA is TGTGCCAGCAGCCCGGACAGCAGCTATGAGCAGTTCTTC. Residues: CASSPDSSYEQFF.

The chain is built from TRBV29-1 and TRBJ2-5, with D possibly TRBD1 on 6 matching bases. Germline-derived CDR1 and CDR2 are SQVTM and ANQGSEA. Trimming stripped 7 bases from V and 4 bases from J, with 16 bases between. The CDR3 consists of 13 residues. This CDR3 reads CSGIQGAGETQYF. The CDR3 nucleotides are TGCAGCGGCATACAGGGCGCGGGAGAGACCCAGTACTTC. Filled out from reference TRBV29-1 and TRBJ2-5, the complete variable domain reads SAVISQKPSRDICQRGTSLTIQCQVDSQVTMMFWYRQQPGQSLTLIATANQGSEATYESGFVIDKFPISRPNLTFSTLTVSNMSPEDSSIYLCSGIQGAGETQYFGPGTRLLVL.

The V call is TRBV7-9, the J call TRBJ1-1; TRBD1 is a possible D gene (5 bases). V was shortened by 4 bases and J by 1 base, with 16 bases between the two germline ends. The germline V gene encodes CDR1 SEHNR and CDR2 FQNEAQ (reference sequence). The CDR3 runs 16 residues. The CDR3 DNA reads as TGTGCCAGCAGCTCCCTGGGGGGGAGTTCGAACACTGAAGCTTTCTTT. This gives the protein CASSSLGGSSNTEAFF.

The rearrangement links TRBV6-5 to TRBJ1-1; 9 nucleotides line up with TRBD1. The V and J ends lost 6 bases and 4 bases, in that order; junction bases with no gene match: 6. Per germline, CDR1 MNHEY and CDR2 SVGAGI. The CDR3 sequence is 14 residues long. CDR3 protein: CASSQDRGSTEAFF. As DNA, the CDR3 is TGTGCCAGCAGCCAGGACAGGGGTTCCACTGAAGCTTTCTTT.